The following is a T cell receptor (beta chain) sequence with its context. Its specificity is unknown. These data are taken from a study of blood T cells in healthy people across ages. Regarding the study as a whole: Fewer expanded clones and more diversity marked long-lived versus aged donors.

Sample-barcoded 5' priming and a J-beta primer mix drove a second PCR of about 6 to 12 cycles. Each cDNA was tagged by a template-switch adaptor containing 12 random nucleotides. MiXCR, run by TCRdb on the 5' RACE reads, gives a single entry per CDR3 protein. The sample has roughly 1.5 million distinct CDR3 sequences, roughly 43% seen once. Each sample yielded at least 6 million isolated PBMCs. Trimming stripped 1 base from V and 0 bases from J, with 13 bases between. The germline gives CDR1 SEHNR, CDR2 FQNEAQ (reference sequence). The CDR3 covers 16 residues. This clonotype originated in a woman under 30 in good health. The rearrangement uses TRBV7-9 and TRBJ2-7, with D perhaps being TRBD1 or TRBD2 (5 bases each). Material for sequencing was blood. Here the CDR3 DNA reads TGTGCCAGCAGCTTAGGGTTCTTGGGACGCTCCTACGAGCAGTACTTC. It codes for CASSLGFLGRSYEQYF.